This T cell receptor (beta chain) was captured in a study of blood T cell repertoires in COVID-19. In the study overall: The origin of the acute and convalescent COVID-19 samples was the United States, Italy and Spain. The analysed material was cDNA or gDNA that came from T cells, B-cell-depleted T cells, or PBMCs.

Original analysis: Reference gene primer amplification gave estimated nucleated cell counts. Repertoires were generated with immunoSEQ multiplex PCR, while TCRdb's copy carries only in-frame clones and drops some. The V and J calls and clone size are taken from that table; D and trimming were inferred from the DNA. The profile shows about 140,000 clones, around 81% of them singletons. The CDR3 has 15 residues. Germline CDR1 is MNHEY and CDR2 is SVGEGT. V was pared by 5 bases and J by 5 bases, with 12 bases of the junction left unmatched. V is TRBV6-2 or TRBV6-3 and J is TRBJ2-7; TRBD1 matches at 7 bases. The TCR originated in a human donor in a cohort sampled during active COVID-19. The material sequenced was peripheral blood. CDR3 nucleotides: TGTGCCAGCAGTCCAGCTCAGGGGGTAAGGAACGAGCAGTACTTC. Translating gives CASSPAQGVRNEQYF.